Listed below are T cell receptor beta chains from one sample, sequenced in a study of T cell repertoires in cytomegalovirus infection. Their recognized antigens are unknown. In TCRdb, the reads were re-called with MiXCR into one record per CDR3 protein. This sample has roughly 860,000 distinct CDR3 sequences, with 30% to 35% found just once. The specimen was cultured CD8+ T cells from PBMCs, collected from culture after CMV antigen stimulation. The receptors come from a human donor in good health (CMV status not recorded). Some clones in this sample may be carry-over from other donors' samples. Each CDR3 is given with its conserved first and last residue. The order of the fields is CDR3 length, clone size, D gene, J gene, V gene, CDR3 protein, CDR3 DNA. The D gene is left open where the match is weak. Where a row states a size, it is once, few, many or the class of an expanded clone; other rows omit it.

>15|NA|NA|TRBJ1-1|TRBV6-6
CASSCSVQLNTEAFF
TGTGCCAGCAGTTGCTCGGTACAGTTGAACACTGAAGCTTTCTTT
>17|NA|NA|TRBJ1-4|TRBV20-1
CSARAPDESATNEKLFF
TGCAGTGCTAGAGCGCCCGATGAATCTGCAACTAATGAAAAACTGTTTTTT
>21|NA|TRBD2|TRBJ2-3|TRBV7-9
CASSPPVGELAGGRPTDTQYF
TGTGCCAGCAGCCCACCTGTAGGAGAGCTAGCGGGGGGGCGTCCAACAGATACGCAGTATTTT
>15|few|NA|TRBJ2-2|TRBV4-1
CASSQVGPNTGELFF
TGCGCCAGCAGCCAAGTGGGACCGAACACCGGGGAGCTGTTTTTT
>15|NA|TRBD1|TRBJ2-3|TRBV6-2/TRBV6-3
CATETGLDSTDTQYF
TGTGCCACCGAGACAGGGCTAGACAGCACAGATACGCAGTATTTT
>15|few|TRBD2|TRBJ2-3|TRBV11-3
CASSPWGGEGDTQYF
TGTGCCAGCAGCCCCTGGGGAGGGGAAGGAGATACGCAGTATTTT
>14|few|NA|TRBJ2-1|TRBV7-8
CASMPGGNYNEQFF
TGTGCCAGCATGCCAGGGGGGAATTACAATGAGCAGTTCTTC
>14|NA|TRBD2|TRBJ2-3|TRBV7-6
CASTGGPRTDTQYF
TGTGCTAGCACGGGGGGGCCCCGCACAGATACGCAGTATTTT
>14|NA|NA|TRBJ1-2|TRBV4-1
CASSQDPGTGSNTF
TGCGCCAGCAGCCAAGACCCGGGAACAGGTTCAAACACCTTC
>16|NA|NA|TRBJ1-1|TRBV7-6
CASTPRGGLGYTEAFF
TGTGCCAGCACCCCAAGAGGCGGCTTGGGATACACTGAAGCTTTCTTT
>14|many|NA|TRBJ1-1|TRBV4-3
CASSTALRNTEAFF
TGCGCCAGCAGCACCGCCCTCCGGAACACTGAAGCTTTCTTT
>14|NA|NA|TRBJ1-1|TRBV13
CASSYGGGGAEAFF
TGTGCCAGCAGCTACGGAGGGGGGGGCGCTGAAGCTTTCTTT
>16|few|TRBD2|TRBJ2-3|TRBV11-2
CASSSLGGTSTDTQYF
TGTGCCAGCAGCTCACTGGGGGGGACGAGCACAGATACGCAGTATTTT
>13|NA|NA|TRBJ1-1|TRBV7-9
CASSSPTGPEAFF
TGTGCCAGCAGCTCACCTACAGGCCCTGAAGCTTTCTTT
>14|once|NA|TRBJ1-1|TRBV6-6
CASSYRRVPLEAFF
TGTGCCAGCAGTTATAGGCGTGTACCACTGGAAGCTTTCTTT
>15|NA|TRBD2|TRBJ2-3|TRBV11-1
CASSSAGINTDTQYF
TGTGCCAGCAGCTCAGCGGGGATTAACACAGATACGCAGTATTTT
>14|NA|TRBD1|TRBJ2-7|TRBV5-1
CASSWTGISSEQYF
TGCGCCAGCAGCTGGACAGGGATTTCCTCCGAGCAGTACTTC
>15|few|NA|TRBJ1-1|TRBV7-9
CASSPPRRVNTEAFF
TGTGCCAGCAGCCCCCCCCGGCGGGTGAACACTGAAGCTTTCTTT
>16|few|NA|TRBJ2-1|TRBV6-5
CASTSGRGASYNEQFF
TGTGCCAGCACCTCGGGGAGGGGGGCCAGCTACAATGAGCAGTTCTTC
>14|NA|NA|TRBJ2-2|TRBV5-5
CASSPGPATGELFF
TGTGCCAGCAGCCCGGGACCCGCGACCGGGGAGCTGTTTTTT
>13|NA|NA|TRBJ2-2|TRBV5-6
CASSLVVGGELFF
TGTGCCAGCAGCTTGGTTGTGGGCGGGGAGCTGTTTTTT
>15|NA|NA|TRBJ1-6|TRBV7-8
CASSKGVTYNSPLHF
TGTGCCAGCAGTAAAGGGGTCACCTATAATTCACCCCTCCACTTT
>16|few|NA|TRBJ2-3|TRBV7-3
CASSLIVNPSTDTQYF
TGTGCCAGCAGCTTAATAGTAAATCCTAGCACAGATACGCAGTATTTT
>14|NA|TRBD1|TRBJ2-7|TRBV5-8
CASSYRDRSYEQYF
TGTGCCAGCAGCTACCGGGACAGGAGCTACGAGCAGTACTTC
>16|many|TRBD1|TRBJ2-5|TRBV7-8
CASSLGGTGYRVTQYF
TGTGCCAGCAGCTTGGGTGGGACAGGGTATAGGGTGACCCAGTACTTC
>12|NA|NA|TRBJ1-1|TRBV5-4
CASSLRASGAFF
TGTGCCAGCAGCCTCCGGGCCAGTGGGGCTTTCTTT
>19|NA|TRBD1|TRBJ2-6|TRBV7-9
CASSPRQGVVSSGANVLTF
TGTGCCAGCAGCCCACGACAGGGGGTCGTGAGCTCTGGGGCCAACGTCCTGACTTTC
>17|NA|TRBD1|TRBJ1-2|TRBV19
CASSPPDGTGGRYGYTF
TGTGCCAGTAGTCCCCCGGACGGAACAGGGGGTCGGTATGGCTACACCTTC
>13|NA|TRBD2|TRBJ2-5|TRBV12-3/TRBV12-4
CASSGGAGETQYF
TGTGCCAGTAGCGGGGGGGCGGGAGAGACCCAGTACTTC
>14|few|NA|TRBJ2-3|TRBV7-9
CASSLASITDTQYF
TGTGCCAGCAGCTTAGCTTCGATCACAGATACGCAGTATTTT
>13|NA|NA|TRBJ1-5|TRBV12-3/TRBV12-4
CASRGGKNQPQHF
TGTGCCAGCAGGGGAGGCAAAAATCAGCCCCAGCATTTT
>15|few|NA|TRBJ2-5|TRBV11-2
CASSLGLRREETQYF
TGTGCCAGCAGCCTTGGGTTGAGGAGGGAGGAGACCCAGTACTTC
>15|NA|NA|TRBJ2-5|TRBV7-3
CASSLTGTAQETQYF
TGTGCCAGCAGCTTAACGGGGACGGCTCAAGAGACCCAGTACTTC
>12|few|TRBD1|TRBJ2-1|TRBV2
CARRDRYNEQFF
TGTGCCAGACGGGACAGGTACAATGAGCAGTTCTTC
>20|many|TRBD2|TRBJ2-3|TRBV7-2
CASSYGSLAGGTRGTDTQYF
TGTGCCAGCAGCTACGGGTCACTAGCGGGGGGGACGAGGGGCACAGATACGCAGTATTTT
>15|NA|TRBD1|TRBJ2-2|TRBV7-6
CASSRDRGLAGELFF
TGTGCCAGCAGCCGGGACAGGGGGCTGGCCGGGGAGCTGTTTTTT
>13|few|NA|TRBJ2-5|TRBV7-9
CALKAILQETQYF
TGTGCCTTAAAGGCGATTCTCCAAGAGACCCAGTACTTC
>21|many|NA|TRBJ1-4|TRBV6-5
CASSYSLAGLGGPPEEEKLFF
TGTGCCAGCAGTTACTCGCTCGCAGGCCTTGGTGGCCCCCCCGAGGAGGAAAAACTGTTTTTT
>18|NA|TRBD1|TRBJ2-1|TRBV12-5
CASGSSFNRGLTYNEQFF
TGTGCTAGTGGTTCCAGCTTCAACAGGGGGCTCACCTACAATGAGCAGTTCTTC
>15|NA|TRBD1|TRBJ1-5|TRBV27
CASSDRDRANQPQHF
TGTGCCAGCAGTGACCGGGACAGGGCCAATCAGCCCCAGCATTTT
>15|few|NA|TRBJ1-2|TRBV7-9
CASSGRLQANYGYTF
TGTGCCAGCAGCGGTCGGTTGCAGGCGAACTATGGCTACACCTTC
>13|NA|NA|TRBJ2-1|TRBV10-3
CAISADKLNEQFF
TGTGCCATCAGCGCGGATAAACTTAATGAGCAGTTCTTC
>14|many|TRBD2|TRBJ2-1|TRBV7-6
CASSRLAEYNEQFF
TGTGCCAGCAGTCGGCTAGCGGAGTACAATGAGCAGTTCTTC
>14|few|NA|TRBJ1-2|TRBV6-1
CASMRRGDNYGYTF
TGTGCCAGCATGAGGAGAGGGGATAACTATGGCTACACCTTC
>13|NA|NA|TRBJ2-1|TRBV7-7
CASSITPANEQFF
TGTGCTAGCAGCATTACCCCCGCAAATGAGCAGTTCTTC
>11|NA|NA|TRBJ2-5|TRBV7-9
CATLFGETQYF
TGTGCCACTCTTTTTGGAGAGACCCAGTACTTC
>13|few|NA|TRBJ2-5|TRBV7-9
CASSFTSGETQYF
TGTGCCAGCAGTTTCACGAGTGGGGAGACCCAGTACTTC
>13|NA|TRBD1|TRBJ1-3|TRBV12-3/TRBV12-4
CASDTDRVNTIYF
TGTGCCAGCGATACCGACAGGGTTAACACCATATATTTT
>13|NA|NA|TRBJ2-2|TRBV7-8
CASAAGTSGELFF
TGTGCCAGCGCGGCAGGGACGAGTGGGGAGCTGTTTTTT
>15|NA|NA|TRBJ1-2|TRBV12-3/TRBV12-4
CASSLRGFQRYGYTF
TGTGCCAGCAGTTTACGGGGGTTTCAGCGCTATGGCTACACCTTC
>15|NA|TRBD1|TRBJ1-3|TRBV5-6
CASSYGTVSGNTIYF
TGTGCCAGCAGCTACGGGACAGTGTCTGGAAACACCATATATTTT
>14|NA|NA|TRBJ1-3|TRBV4-2
CASSQALSGNTIYF
TGTGCCAGCAGCCAAGCCCTTTCTGGAAACACCATATATTTT
>12|NA|NA|TRBJ1-5|TRBV2
CASDRSNQPQHF
TGTGCCAGCGATCGAAGCAATCAGCCCCAGCATTTT